The 32 T cell receptor beta chains given below trace back to one sample, sequenced in a study of cytomegalovirus exposure and HLA in healthy donors. The PCR had 60 Vbeta and 13 Jbeta primers. Using immunoSEQ multiplex PCR, the repertoire was profiled, and TCRdb retains in-frame clones only, with some absent. Of 100,000 to 120,000 clones listed, almost 70% are singletons. Sequenced: PBMCs. Every receptor here comes from a man aged 30 to 45 in good health and CMV-seronegative.

This clone came up a few times. The chain couples TRBV7-9 to TRBJ2-7, with TRBD1 identical over 8 bases. The V and J ends lost 4 bases and 1 base, in that order; junction bases with no gene match: 6. Germline-derived CDR1 and CDR2 are SEHNR and FQNEAQ (reference sequence). The CDR3 covers 15 residues. In DNA form, the CDR3 reads TGTGCCAGCAGCTCCGGCAGGGGGCGGTCCTACGAGCAGTACTTC. This codes for CASSSGRGRSYEQYF. Combining the CDR3 with reference TRBV7-9 and TRBJ2-7 gives the whole variable domain DTGVSQNPRHKITKRGQNVTFRCDPISEHNRLYWYRQTLGQGPEFLTYFQNEAQLEKSRLLSDRFSAERPKGSFSTLEIQRTEQGDSAMYLCASSSGRGRSYEQYFGPGTRLTVT.

J is TRBJ1-3 and V is TRBV9, with D perhaps matching TRBD1 (5 bases). Trimming stripped 4 bases from V and 5 bases from J, with 16 bases between. The CDR3 is 15 residues long. CDR1 is SGDLS and CDR2 is YYNGEE in the germline V gene. The CDR3 region is CASSPSQGNRNTIYF. CDR3 nucleotides: TGTGCCAGCAGCCCCTCGCAGGGTAATCGAAACACCATATATTTT.

The rearrangement uses TRBV4-1 and TRBJ2-1; 7 nucleotides align to TRBD1. The ends lost 0 bases at V and 6 bases at J; junction bases unmatched: 8. The CDR3 is 16 amino acids. CDR1 and CDR2 (germline): MGHRA, YSYEKL. The CDR3 loop is CASSQEGRAGGNEQFF. CDR3 bases: TGCGCCAGCAGCCAAGAAGGGCGGGCAGGGGGCAATGAGCAGTTCTTC.

V usage is TRBV5-1 and J usage is TRBJ2-3; 9 positions agree with TRBD2. The CDR3 totals 16 residues. V lost 0 bases to trimming and J lost 5 bases; unmatched junction nucleotides: 7. CDR1 and CDR2 (germline): SGHRS, YFSETQ. The CDR3 loop is CASSLGAREGQDTQYF. CDR3 in DNA: TGCGCCAGCAGCTTGGGAGCGCGGGAGGGCCAAGATACGCAGTATTTT. Variable domain in full (rest from reference TRBV5-1 and TRBJ2-3): KAGVTQTPRYLIKTRGQQVTLSCSPISGHRSVSWYQQTPGQGLQFLFEYFSETQRNKGNFPGRFSGRQFSNSRSEMNVSTLELGDSALYLCASSLGAREGQDTQYFGPGTRLTVL.

This rearrangement joins TRBV19 to TRBJ2-7; tentative D call: TRBD2 (6 bases). The CDR3 runs to 16 residues. The V end was cut by 5 bases, the J end by 4 bases, with 21 bases between. CDR1 and CDR2 (germline): LNHDA, SQIVND (reference sequence). The CDR3 sequence: CASSPGGQAAKYEQYF. As DNA, the CDR3 is TGTGCCAGTAGTCCAGGAGGGCAGGCGGCCAAATACGAGCAGTACTTC. The entire variable domain, with the rest obtained from reference TRBV19 and TRBJ2-7, is as follows: DGGITQSPKYLFRKEGQNVTLSCEQNLNHDAMYWYRQDPGQGLRLIYYSQIVNDFQKGDIAEGYSVSREKKESFPLTVTSAQKNPTAFYLCASSPGGQAAKYEQYFGPGTRLTVT.

The chain has TRBV2 and TRBJ1-2; the D gene is possibly TRBD1 (5 bases). The CDR3 is made up of 14 amino acids. Germline V CDR1 and CDR2: SNHLY, FYNNEI. The V and J ends lost 4 bases and 7 bases respectively, with 16 bases between them. The CDR3 region is CASSVDLGRGGYTF. CDR3 DNA: TGTGCCAGCAGTGTCGACTTGGGGAGGGGTGGCTACACCTTC.

J is TRBJ2-1 and V is TRBV18; D is uncertain. CDR1 and CDR2 (germline): KGHSH, LQKENI. The CDR3 is 16 residues long. V shed 2 bases and J shed 5 bases, with 16 bases lying between them. The DNA of the CDR3 is TGTGCCAGCTCACCATTCACCACAGCCAGGAACAATGAGCAGTTCTTC. This encodes CASSPFTTARNNEQFF.

The chain uses TRBV2 and TRBJ2-7; D is perhaps TRBD1 (6 bases). The CDR3 is made up of 16 amino acids. Trimming took 6 bases from V and 3 from J, leaving 21 bases between them. Per germline, CDR1 SNHLY and CDR2 FYNNEI. CDR3 protein: CASSEKQGVSGYEQYF. The CDR3 DNA sequence: TGTGCCAGCAGCGAAAAACAGGGTGTATCGGGCTACGAGCAGTACTTC.

This clone was seen more than once but under ten times. The chain has TRBV19 and TRBJ1-4; 8 bases line up with TRBD1. The CDR3 is made up of 16 amino acids. V trimming: 0 bases; J trimming: 2 bases; junction bases outside the gene matches: 2. Germline V gene data show CDR1 as LNHDA and CDR2 as SQIVND (reference sequence). The CDR3 is CASSIDRGRTNEKLFF. CDR3 nucleotide sequence: TGTGCCAGTAGTATAGACAGGGGGCGGACTAATGAAAAACTGTTTTTT.

The gene calls are TRBV6-6 and TRBJ2-5, with D possibly being TRBD2 (5 bases). Germline V lookup: CDR1 MNHNY, CDR2 SVGAGI (reference sequence). CDR3 size: 14 residues. V lost 7 bases to trimming and J lost 3 bases, with 15 bases between them. The CDR3 region has the DNA TGTGCCAGCACTAACGGGGTTGGGGAAGAGACCCAGTACTTC. This gives the protein CASTNGVGEETQYF.

The DNA for the CDR3 is TGTGCCAGCAGCTGGCTAGCGACAGATACGCAGTATTTT. It encodes CASSWLATDTQYF. This chain connects TRBV7-3 to TRBJ2-3, with D possibly matching TRBD2 (6 bases). CDR3 size: 13 residues. Deletions cut 4 bases from V and 3 bases from J, with 8 bases between. From germline, CDR1 is SGHTA and CDR2 FQGTGA.

The rearrangement uses TRBV11-2 and TRBJ2-5, with TRBD2 matching over 12 bases. The J call may be faulty, since TRBJ2-7 better matches the DNA end. In germline, CDR1 is SGHAT, CDR2 FQNNGV. There are 15 residues in the CDR3. As DNA, the CDR3 is TGTGCCAGCAGCTCGTTGACTAGCGGGAGTTACGAGCAGTACTTC. Translated, it gives CASSSLTSGSYEQYF.

The CDR3 DNA reads TGTGCCAGCAGCCCGTATAACAGGGTGGAAGCTTTCTTT. It codes for CASSPYNRVEAFF. This chain uses TRBV7-2 with TRBJ1-1; perhaps TRBD1 as D (6 bases). There are 13 residues in the CDR3. Germline V lookup: CDR1 SGHTA, CDR2 FQGNSA. Trimming cost V 5 bases and J 8 bases, with 15 bases left between them.

This chain uses TRBV4-3 with TRBJ1-1; 7 bases agree with TRBD1. Germline lookup yields CDR1 LGHNA and CDR2 YSLEER. There are 14 residues in the CDR3. Unmatched junction bases numbered 5, after V lost 6 bases and J lost 1 base. CDR3 loop: CASSFSGGNTEAFF. The CDR3 nucleotides read TGCGCCAGCAGTTTCTCAGGGGGGAACACTGAAGCTTTCTTT.

This rearrangement joins TRBV4-2 to TRBJ2-1, with 8 positions matching TRBD2. CDR1 and CDR2 (germline): LGHNA, YNFKEQ. CDR3 size: 17 residues. The V gene end was trimmed by 3 bases and the J gene end by 7 bases; junction bases not matched to a gene: 14. The CDR3 DNA follows: TGTGCCAGCAGCCAGGAGGGAGGTAGCGGGATCCTTAATGAGCAGTTCTTC. It yields the protein CASSQEGGSGILNEQFF.

The genes are TRBV6-6 and TRBJ2-5; D may be TRBD1 (5 bases). Germline V lookup: CDR1 MNHNY, CDR2 SVGAGI (reference sequence). The CDR3 loop spans 10 amino acids. Trimming left V 5 bases short and J 7 bases short, with 5 bases between. CDR3 sequence: CASSRGTQYF. The CDR3 coding sequence is TGTGCCAGCAGTAGGGGGACCCAGTACTTC.

This clone appeared a few times. The rearrangement uses TRBV13 and TRBJ1-1; TRBD1 matches 9 bases. The CDR3 is 16 residues long. Germline V gene data show CDR1 as PRHDT and CDR2 as FYEKMQ (reference sequence). After removal of 3 bases from V and 4 bases from J, the junction contained 9 bases not matched to a gene. The CDR3 DNA sequence: TGTGCCAGCAGCTTCGGGACAGGGTCTCGGGGCACTGAAGCTTTCTTT. It specifies CASSFGTGSRGTEAFF.

The chain joins TRBV29-1 to TRBJ2-7; possibly TRBD1 for D (6 bases). CDR3 length: 13 residues. V was trimmed by 8 bases and J by 7 bases, leaving 21 bases between them. Germline loops: CDR1 SQVTM, CDR2 ANQGSEA. This CDR3 reads CSIREGTLPEQYF. CDR3 DNA: TGCAGCATCAGGGAAGGGACACTTCCGGAGCAGTACTTC.

The V gene is TRBV19, the J gene TRBJ2-1; 9 bases are a match to TRBD1. Trimming cost V 4 bases and J 0 bases; bases outside gene matches: 16. Per germline, CDR1 LNHDA and CDR2 SQIVND (reference sequence). The CDR3 runs 20 residues. The DNA for the CDR3 is TGTGCCAGTAGTACCGGACAGGGGAGAGGGGCGGGGAGCTCCTACAATGAGCAGTTCTTC. Translated, it gives CASSTGQGRGAGSSYNEQFF.

This clone was counted only a few times. The chain employs TRBV5-1 and TRBJ2-3, with TRBD2 matching over 11 bases. This CDR3 is built from 15 residues. The J segment lost 4 bases and the V segment lost 0 bases, leaving 1 base of the junction unmatched. Germline V lookup: CDR1 SGHRS, CDR2 YFSETQ. The CDR3 nucleotides are TGCGCCAGCAGCTTGGGACTAGCGGGATCAGATACGCAGTATTTT. It codes for CASSLGLAGSDTQYF.

This clone was picked up a small number of times. V gene TRBV12-5 combines with J gene TRBJ2-2, with 7 bases lining up with TRBD2. Germline trimming cut 8 bases from V and 3 bases from J; bases unmatched to any gene: 3. The CDR3 consists of 13 residues. Germline values: CDR1 LGHNT, CDR2 FRNRAP. The CDR3 DNA follows: TGTGCTAGTCGCGGGAGTTACACCGGGGAGCTGTTTTTT. It codes for CASRGSYTGELFF. Full variable domain (outside the CDR3, taken from reference TRBV12-5 and TRBJ2-2): DARVTQTPRHKVTEMGQEVTMRCQPILGHNTVFWYRQTMMQGLELLAYFRNRAPLDDSGMPKDRFSAEMPDATLATLKIQPSEPRDSAVYFCASRGSYTGELFFGEGSRLTVL.

This chain uses TRBV7-9 with TRBJ1-5, with D perhaps matching TRBD1 (5 bases). Germline loops: CDR1 SEHNR, CDR2 FQNEAQ (reference sequence). Trimming removed 5 bases at V and 5 bases at J, with 10 bases between. This CDR3 has 13 amino acids. The CDR3 sequence is CASSPDSYQPQHF. The CDR3 region has the DNA TGTGCCAGCAGCCCCGACAGCTATCAGCCCCAGCATTTT.

The chain has TRBV5-5 and TRBJ1-5; TRBD1 is a possible D gene (6 bases). The germline CDR1 and CDR2 sequences are SGHKS and YYEKEE (reference sequence). Deletions cut 4 bases from V and 4 bases from J, with 15 bases between. The CDR3 totals 15 residues. The CDR3 loop is CASSPAGAVNQPQHF. Here the CDR3 DNA reads TGTGCCAGCAGCCCTGCAGGGGCCGTTAATCAGCCCCAGCATTTT.

This clone was seen only once. The chain joins TRBV7-2 to TRBJ2-3; D gene ambiguous. The CDR3 loop spans 14 amino acids. The germline CDR1 and CDR2 sequences are SGHTA and FQGNSA. V was pared by 5 bases and J by 2 bases, with 11 bases between. CDR3 in amino acids: CASSAALDTDTQYF. CDR3 DNA: TGTGCCAGCAGCGCCGCCCTAGACACAGATACGCAGTATTTT. The whole variable domain, filled in from reference TRBV7-2 and TRBJ2-3, reads GAGVSQSPSNKVTEKGKDVELRCDPISGHTALYWYRQSLGQGLEFLIYFQGNSAPDKSGLPSDRFSAERTGGSVSTLTIQRTQQEDSAVYLCASSAALDTDTQYFGPGTRLTVL.

The rearrangement joins TRBV29-1 to TRBJ2-7; D ambiguous. CDR1 SQVTM and CDR2 ANQGSEA come from the germline V gene. This CDR3 comprises 11 residues. The V end was cut by 6 bases, the J end by 6 bases, with 12 bases between. This chain's CDR3 is CSVRSAGEQYF. The CDR3 DNA reads as TGCAGCGTCAGGTCCGCCGGCGAGCAGTACTTC.

This clone has more than one count but fewer than ten. The chain carries TRBV28 and TRBJ2-3; no clear D gene. Trimming cost V 7 bases and J 2 bases, with 10 bases left between them. The CDR3 has 13 residues. CDR1 and CDR2 from the germline V gene are MDHEN and SYDVKM. CDR3 in amino acids: CASTEQYTDTQYF. The CDR3 DNA follows: TGTGCCAGCACGGAGCAATACACAGATACGCAGTATTTT.

The J gene is TRBJ2-3, the V gene TRBV19; 11 bases align to TRBD2. The germline V gene encodes CDR1 LNHDA and CDR2 SQIVND (reference sequence). The trim removed 8 bases at V and 7 bases at J, leaving 8 bases unmatched. This CDR3 is built from 14 residues. CDR3 residues: CASSTSGILNTQYF. The DNA for the CDR3 is TGTGCCAGTTCGACTAGCGGGATTCTGAATACGCAGTATTTT.

The CDR3 loop reads CASRPGGTDTQYF. CDR3 bases: TGTGCCAGCAGACCCGGGGGCACAGATACGCAGTATTTT. This chain uses TRBV6-5 with TRBJ2-3, with TRBD2 as a possible D gene (5 bases). The CDR3 extends over 13 amino acids. Germline V lookup: CDR1 MNHEY, CDR2 SVGAGI. V was shortened by 6 bases and J by 1 base, with 8 bases between the two germline ends.

This clone has a single count. This chain's CDR3 is CASNSLGLAGGEQFF. The CDR3 coding sequence is TGTGCCAGCAACTCGCTAGGACTAGCGGGAGGTGAGCAGTTCTTC. The gene calls are TRBV7-9 and TRBJ2-1, with TRBD2 matching 14 bases. The CDR3 is 15 amino acids. V shed 7 bases, J shed 9 bases, and the junction held 8 bases outside the gene matches. The germline CDR1 and CDR2 sequences are SEHNR and FQNEAQ (reference sequence).

The chain uses TRBV7-2 and TRBJ2-5; 8 bases are shared with TRBD1. J was trimmed by 1 base and V by 4 bases; bases with no gene match: 5. Germline loops: CDR1 SGHTA, CDR2 FQGNSA. This CDR3 is built from 15 residues. The CDR3 loop is CASSWDRSFQETQYF. Here the CDR3 DNA reads TGTGCCAGCAGCTGGGACAGGAGTTTCCAAGAGACCCAGTACTTC.

The chain links TRBV13 to TRBJ2-7; 7 bases are a match to TRBD1. The CDR3 extends over 15 amino acids. J lost 7 bases, V lost 3 bases, and 12 bases had no gene match. Germline loops: CDR1 PRHDT, CDR2 FYEKMQ (reference sequence). The CDR3 region is CASSFLRQGSGEQYF. The CDR3 region has the DNA TGTGCCAGCAGCTTCCTTCGACAGGGTTCAGGAGAGCAGTACTTC.

The chain joins TRBV29-1 to TRBJ1-4; D is unclear. Trimming removed 5 bases at V and 5 bases at J, with 12 bases between. The germline V gene encodes CDR1 SQVTM and CDR2 ANQGSEA. The CDR3 sequence is 13 residues long. DNA of the CDR3: TGCAGCGTTTACTGGGGAGGGAATGAAAAACTGTTTTTT. This encodes CSVYWGGNEKLFF.